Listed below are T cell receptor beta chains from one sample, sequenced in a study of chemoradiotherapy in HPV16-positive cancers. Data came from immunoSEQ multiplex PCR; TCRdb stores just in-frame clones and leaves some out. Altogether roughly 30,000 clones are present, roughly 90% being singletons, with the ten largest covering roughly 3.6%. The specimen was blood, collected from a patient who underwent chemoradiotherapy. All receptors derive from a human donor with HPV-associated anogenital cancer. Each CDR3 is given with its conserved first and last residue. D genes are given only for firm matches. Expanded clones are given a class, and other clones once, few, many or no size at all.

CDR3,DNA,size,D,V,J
CASSPPGGPNEKLFF,TGTGCCAGCAGTCCCCCGGGCGGACCCAATGAAAAACTGTTTTTT,once,NA,TRBV6-5,TRBJ1-4
CASSHGGDFNEQFF,TGTGCCAGCAGCCACGGGGGGGACTTCAATGAGCAGTTCTTC,NA,TRBD2,TRBV4-2,TRBJ2-1
CASSMNRADQPQHF,TGTGCCAGTAGTATGAACAGGGCAGATCAGCCCCAGCATTTT,NA,NA,TRBV19,TRBJ1-5
CASSSTGPNQPQHF,TGTGCCAGCAGCAGTACAGGGCCCAATCAGCCCCAGCATTTT,once,NA,TRBV21-1,TRBJ1-5
CASSEGQAIEAFF,TGCGCCAGCAGCGAGGGACAGGCAATTGAAGCTTTCTTT,NA,TRBD1,TRBV5-1,TRBJ1-1
CASTGTSEETQYF,TGTGCCAGCACTGGGACTAGCGAAGAGACCCAGTACTTC,NA,TRBD2,TRBV7-9,TRBJ2-5
CASSVDQRIYYNEQFF,TGTGCCAGCAGCGTAGACCAACGGATCTACTACAATGAGCAGTTCTTC,NA,NA,TRBV9,TRBJ2-1
CASSSHTTGRDTGELFF,TGTGCCAGCAGTTCCCACACCACAGGGAGGGACACCGGGGAGCTGTTTTTT,NA,NA,TRBV27,TRBJ2-2
CATRDRGHVNTEAFF,TGTGCCACCCGCGACAGGGGGCATGTGAACACTGAAGCTTTCTTT,once,TRBD1,TRBV2,TRBJ1-1
CASSQRTGETDTQYF,TGCGCCAGCAGCCAAAGGACAGGGGAAACAGATACGCAGTATTTT,NA,TRBD1,TRBV5-1,TRBJ2-3
CASSLGTSGGGNEQFF,TGTGCCAGCAGCTTAGGGACTAGCGGGGGTGGCAATGAGCAGTTCTTC,NA,TRBD2,TRBV13,TRBJ2-1
CASRDSALANYGYTF,TGTGCCAGCCGGGACAGCGCCTTAGCTAACTATGGCTACACCTTC,NA,TRBD1,TRBV7-9,TRBJ1-2
CASSPSVGGSTETQYF,TGTGCCAGCAGTCCATCTGTTGGCGGGAGTACGGAGACCCAGTACTTC,NA,TRBD2,TRBV7-2,TRBJ2-5
CASSSMTSGVTDTQYF,TGTGCCAGCAGTTCTATGACTAGCGGGGTGACAGATACGCAGTATTTT,NA,TRBD2,TRBV7-3,TRBJ2-3
CAWSDNSNQPQHF,TGTGCCTGGAGTGACAATAGCAATCAGCCCCAGCATTTT,NA,NA,TRBV30,TRBJ1-5
CASSGLAGAGTYNEQFF,TGCGCCAGCAGCGGGCTAGCGGGGGCCGGTACCTACAATGAGCAGTTCTTC,once,TRBD2,TRBV4-1,TRBJ2-1
CASSSGTGTDTQYF,TGTGCCAGCAGCTCGGGGACCGGCACAGATACGCAGTATTTT,NA,NA,TRBV5-6,TRBJ2-3
CASSDLGSSYNEQFF,TGTGCCAGCAGTGACTTAGGTAGCTCCTACAATGAGCAGTTCTTC,NA,NA,TRBV7-3,TRBJ2-1
CASSPAPGRIPYEQYF,TGTGCCAGCTCACCTGCGCCGGGACGGATTCCCTACGAGCAGTACTTC,NA,NA,TRBV18,TRBJ2-7
CASSIIAGGPYNEQFF,TGTGCCAGTAGTATCATAGCGGGGGGGCCCTACAATGAGCAGTTCTTC,NA,TRBD2,TRBV19,TRBJ2-1
CASAPMNTGELFF,TGTGCCAGTGCCCCCATGAACACCGGGGAGCTGTTTTTT,NA,NA,TRBV19,TRBJ2-2
CASSQTLSFYGYTF,TGTGCCAGCAGTCAGACCTTGTCCTTCTATGGCTACACCTTC,NA,NA,TRBV27,TRBJ1-2